This T cell receptor beta chain was obtained from a study of identical twins. This clonotype has a handful of counts. The CDR3 runs 15 residues. Between the trimmed V and J ends, which lost 1 base and 4 bases, there was a span of 13 bases. MiXCR was run by TCRdb on the 5' RACE reads, yielding one entry per CDR3 protein. There are around 490,000 distinct CDR3 sequences in the sample; roughly an eighth occur only once, and approximately 0.9% lies in the top ten. These data also formed part of another study, on yellow fever vaccine responses in identical twins.

Sequenced sample: CD4+ T cells sorted from blood. The origin of this receptor is a woman aged 18-29 years in good health. The rearrangement links TRBV12-3 or TRBV12-4 to TRBJ2-5; D might be TRBD2 (5 bases). The DNA of the CDR3 is TGTGCCAGCAGTTTAGATACTCGCAGCGGAGAGACCCAGTACTTC. Translating it yields CASSLDTRSGETQYF.